Listed here is a single T cell receptor (beta chain). Its antigen is as yet unknown. These data are taken from a study of T cell repertoires in cytomegalovirus infection. Regarding the study as a whole: CMV-specific TCR beta clonotypes restricted by HLA-C were the ones dominating the ex vivo response.

V trimming: 4 bases; J trimming: 5 bases; junction bases outside the gene matches: 7. CDR3 length: 15 residues. In germline, CDR1 is SGHKS, CDR2 YYEKEE (reference sequence). Using its own MiXCR run on the reads, TCRdb lists one record per CDR3 protein. Here the sample spans approximately 590,000 distinct CDR3 sequences, approximately 40% being singletons. The rearrangement uses TRBV5-5 and TRBJ1-4; TRBD1 agrees at 8 bases. This TCR derives from a human donor in good health (CMV status not recorded). Some clones in this sample may be carry-over from other donors' samples. Sequences were derived from cultured PBMCs, sampled from culture after CMV antigen stimulation. The CDR3 region is CASSLWDRRNEKLFF. The DNA for the CDR3 is TGTGCCAGCAGCCTCTGGGACAGGAGAAATGAAAAACTGTTTTTT. Based on the CDR3 plus reference TRBV5-5 and TRBJ1-4, the full variable domain is DAGVTQSPTHLIKTRGQQVTLRCSPISGHKSVSWYQQVLGQGPQFIFQYYEKEERGRGNFPDRFSARQFPNYSSELNVNALLLGDSALYLCASSLWDRRNEKLFFGSGTQLSVL.